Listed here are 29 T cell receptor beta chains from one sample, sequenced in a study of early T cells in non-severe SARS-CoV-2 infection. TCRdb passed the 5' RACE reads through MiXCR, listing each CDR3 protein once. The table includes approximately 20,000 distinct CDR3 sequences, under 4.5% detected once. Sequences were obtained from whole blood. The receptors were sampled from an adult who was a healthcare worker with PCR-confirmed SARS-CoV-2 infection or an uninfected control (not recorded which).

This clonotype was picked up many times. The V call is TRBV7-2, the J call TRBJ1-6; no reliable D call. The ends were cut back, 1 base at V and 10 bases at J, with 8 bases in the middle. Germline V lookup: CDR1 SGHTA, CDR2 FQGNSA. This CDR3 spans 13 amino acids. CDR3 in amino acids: CASSLGTVSPLHF. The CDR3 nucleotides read TGTGCCAGCAGCTTAGGCACCGTATCACCCCTCCACTTT.

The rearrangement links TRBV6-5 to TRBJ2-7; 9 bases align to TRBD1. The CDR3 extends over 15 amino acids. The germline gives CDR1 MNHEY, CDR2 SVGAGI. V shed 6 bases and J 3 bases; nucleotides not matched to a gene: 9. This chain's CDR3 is CASRTNRGQSYEQYF. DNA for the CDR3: TGTGCCAGCAGAACAAACAGGGGGCAAAGCTACGAGCAGTACTTC.

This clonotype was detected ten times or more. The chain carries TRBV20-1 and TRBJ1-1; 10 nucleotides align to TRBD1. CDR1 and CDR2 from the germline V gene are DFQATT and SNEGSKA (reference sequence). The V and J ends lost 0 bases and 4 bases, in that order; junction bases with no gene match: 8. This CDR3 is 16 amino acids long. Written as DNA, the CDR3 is TGCAGTGCTAGAGACGGAGACAGGGGGCATGGCACTGAAGCTTTCTTT. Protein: CSARDGDRGHGTEAFF.

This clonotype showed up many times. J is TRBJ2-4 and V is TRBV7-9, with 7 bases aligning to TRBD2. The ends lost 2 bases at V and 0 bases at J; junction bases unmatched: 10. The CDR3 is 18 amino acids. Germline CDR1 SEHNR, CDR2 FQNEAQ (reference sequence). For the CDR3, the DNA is TGTGCCAGCAGCTTATTTCGGGGGGAATCATTAGCCAAAAACATTCAGTACTTC. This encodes CASSLFRGESLAKNIQYF.

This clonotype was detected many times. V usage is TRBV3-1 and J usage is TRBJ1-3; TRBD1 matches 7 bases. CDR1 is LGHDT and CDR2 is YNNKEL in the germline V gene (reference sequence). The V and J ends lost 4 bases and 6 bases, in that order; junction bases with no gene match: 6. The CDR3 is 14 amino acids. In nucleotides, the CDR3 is TGTGCCAGCAGCCGGGACAGCAAACCAAACACCATATATTTT. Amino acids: CASSRDSKPNTIYF.

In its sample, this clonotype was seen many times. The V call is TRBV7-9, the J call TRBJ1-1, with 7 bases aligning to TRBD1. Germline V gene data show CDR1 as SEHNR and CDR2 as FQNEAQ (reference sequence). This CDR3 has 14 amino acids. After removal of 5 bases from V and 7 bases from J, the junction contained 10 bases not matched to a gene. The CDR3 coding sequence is TGTGCCAGCAGCCAAATGACAGGGATCTTTGAAGCTTTCTTT. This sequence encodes CASSQMTGIFEAFF.

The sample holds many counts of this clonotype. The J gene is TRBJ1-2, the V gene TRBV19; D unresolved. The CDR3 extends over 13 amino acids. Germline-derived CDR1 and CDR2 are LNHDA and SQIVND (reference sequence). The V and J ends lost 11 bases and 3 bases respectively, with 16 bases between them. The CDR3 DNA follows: TGTGCCTCCACTGGCGGAGAACACTATGGCTACACCTTC. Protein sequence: CASTGGEHYGYTF.

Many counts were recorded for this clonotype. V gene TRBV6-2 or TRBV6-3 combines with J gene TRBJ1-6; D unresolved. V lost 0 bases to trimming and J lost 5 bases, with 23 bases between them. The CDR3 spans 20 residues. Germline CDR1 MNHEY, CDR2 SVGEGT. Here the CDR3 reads CASSYSIGLGFSSNNSPLHF. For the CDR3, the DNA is TGTGCCAGCAGTTACTCGATCGGGCTGGGATTCTCCTCGAATAATTCACCCCTCCACTTT.

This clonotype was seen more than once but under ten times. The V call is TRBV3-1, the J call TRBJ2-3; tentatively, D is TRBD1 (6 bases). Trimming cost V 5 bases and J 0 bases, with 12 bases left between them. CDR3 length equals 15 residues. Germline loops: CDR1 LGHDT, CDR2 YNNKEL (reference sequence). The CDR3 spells CASSSTGSSTDTQYF. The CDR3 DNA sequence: TGTGCCAGCAGCTCGACAGGATCTAGCACAGATACGCAGTATTTT.

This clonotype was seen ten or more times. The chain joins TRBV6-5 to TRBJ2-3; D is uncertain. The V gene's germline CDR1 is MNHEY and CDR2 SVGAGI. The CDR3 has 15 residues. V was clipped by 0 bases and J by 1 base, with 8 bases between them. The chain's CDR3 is CASSYSIGRTDTQYF. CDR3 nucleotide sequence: TGTGCCAGCAGTTACTCGATAGGCCGCACAGATACGCAGTATTTT.

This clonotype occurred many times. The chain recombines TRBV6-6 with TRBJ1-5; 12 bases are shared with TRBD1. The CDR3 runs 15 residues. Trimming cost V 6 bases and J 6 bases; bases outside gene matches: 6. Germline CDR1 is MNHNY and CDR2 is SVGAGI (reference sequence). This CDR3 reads CASSSGQGAFQPQHF. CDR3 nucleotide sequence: TGTGCCAGCAGCTCGGGACAGGGGGCTTTTCAGCCCCAGCATTTT.

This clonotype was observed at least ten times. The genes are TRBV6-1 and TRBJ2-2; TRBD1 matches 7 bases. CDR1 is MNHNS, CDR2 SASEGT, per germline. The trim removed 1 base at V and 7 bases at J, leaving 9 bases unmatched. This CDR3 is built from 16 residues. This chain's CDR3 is CASSEGQGVFNGELFF. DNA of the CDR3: TGTGCCAGCAGTGAAGGGCAGGGGGTGTTCAACGGGGAGCTGTTTTTT.

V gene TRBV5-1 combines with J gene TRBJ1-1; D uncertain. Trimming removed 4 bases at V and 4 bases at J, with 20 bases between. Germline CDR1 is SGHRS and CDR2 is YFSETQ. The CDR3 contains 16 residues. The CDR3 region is CASSPALWDLRTEAFF. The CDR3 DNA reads TGCGCCAGCAGCCCCGCCCTGTGGGATCTCCGCACTGAAGCTTTCTTT.

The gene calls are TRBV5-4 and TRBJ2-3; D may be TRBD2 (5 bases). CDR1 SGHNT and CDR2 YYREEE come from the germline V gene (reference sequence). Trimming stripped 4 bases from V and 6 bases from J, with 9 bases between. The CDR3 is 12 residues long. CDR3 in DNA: TGTGCCAGCAGCCCGTGGAGGGATACGCAGTATTTT. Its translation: CASSPWRDTQYF.

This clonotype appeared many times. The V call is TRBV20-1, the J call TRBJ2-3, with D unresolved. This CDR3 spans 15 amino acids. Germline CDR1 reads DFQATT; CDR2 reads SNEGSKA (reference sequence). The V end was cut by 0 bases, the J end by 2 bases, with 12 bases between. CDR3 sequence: CSARDPLGSTDTQYF. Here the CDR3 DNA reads TGCAGTGCTAGAGACCCTCTCGGGTCCACAGATACGCAGTATTTT.

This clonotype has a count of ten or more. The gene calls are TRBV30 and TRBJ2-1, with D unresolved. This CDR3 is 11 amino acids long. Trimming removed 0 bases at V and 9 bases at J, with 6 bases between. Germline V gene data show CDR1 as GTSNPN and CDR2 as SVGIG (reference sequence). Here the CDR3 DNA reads TGTGCCTGGAGTGTGTCTCCTGAGCAGTTCTTC. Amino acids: CAWSVSPEQFF.

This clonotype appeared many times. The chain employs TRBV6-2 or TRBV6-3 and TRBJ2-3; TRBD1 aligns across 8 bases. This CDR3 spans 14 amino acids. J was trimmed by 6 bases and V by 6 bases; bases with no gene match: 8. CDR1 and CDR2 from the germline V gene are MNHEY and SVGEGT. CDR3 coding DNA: TGTGCCAGCAGACGGACAGGGACTCGGGATACGCAGTATTTT. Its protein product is CASRRTGTRDTQYF.

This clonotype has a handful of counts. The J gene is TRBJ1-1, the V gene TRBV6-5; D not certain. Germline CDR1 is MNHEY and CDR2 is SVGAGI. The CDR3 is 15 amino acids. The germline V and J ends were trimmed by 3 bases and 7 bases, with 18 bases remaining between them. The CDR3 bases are TGTGCCAGCAGTTATGACGGATCGCTAAAGTTTGAAGCTTTCTTT. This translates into CASSYDGSLKFEAFF.

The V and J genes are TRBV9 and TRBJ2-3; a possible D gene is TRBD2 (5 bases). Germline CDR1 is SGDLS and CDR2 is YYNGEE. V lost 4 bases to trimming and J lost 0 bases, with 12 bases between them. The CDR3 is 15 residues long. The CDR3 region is CASSPTSGSTDTQYF. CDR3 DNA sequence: TGTGCCAGCAGCCCCACAAGCGGAAGCACAGATACGCAGTATTTT. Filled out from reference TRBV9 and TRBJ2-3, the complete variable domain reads DSGVTQTPKHLITATGQRVTLRCSPRSGDLSVYWYQQSLDQGLQFLIQYYNGEERAKGNILERFSAQQFPDLHSELNLSSLELGDSALYFCASSPTSGSTDTQYFGPGTRLTVL.

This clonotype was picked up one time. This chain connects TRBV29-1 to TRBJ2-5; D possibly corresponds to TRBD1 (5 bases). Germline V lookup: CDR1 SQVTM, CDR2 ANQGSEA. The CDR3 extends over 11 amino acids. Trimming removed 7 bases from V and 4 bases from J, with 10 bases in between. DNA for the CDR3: TGCAGCGCAAGGGGTGGAGAGACCCAGTACTTC. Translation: CSARGGETQYF.

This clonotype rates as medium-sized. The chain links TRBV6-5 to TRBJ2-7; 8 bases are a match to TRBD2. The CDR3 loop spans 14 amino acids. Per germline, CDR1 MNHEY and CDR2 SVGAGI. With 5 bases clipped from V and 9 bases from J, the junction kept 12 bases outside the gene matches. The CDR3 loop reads CASSPRTGLAVQYF. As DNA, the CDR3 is TGTGCCAGCAGTCCCCGCACCGGACTAGCAGTGCAGTACTTC.

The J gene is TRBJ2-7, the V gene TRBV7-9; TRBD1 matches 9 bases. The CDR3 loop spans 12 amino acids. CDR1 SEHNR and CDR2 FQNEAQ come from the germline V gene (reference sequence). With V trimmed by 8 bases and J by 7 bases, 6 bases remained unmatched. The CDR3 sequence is CASARQGGEQYF. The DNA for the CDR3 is TGTGCCAGCGCCCGACAGGGGGGTGAGCAGTACTTC.

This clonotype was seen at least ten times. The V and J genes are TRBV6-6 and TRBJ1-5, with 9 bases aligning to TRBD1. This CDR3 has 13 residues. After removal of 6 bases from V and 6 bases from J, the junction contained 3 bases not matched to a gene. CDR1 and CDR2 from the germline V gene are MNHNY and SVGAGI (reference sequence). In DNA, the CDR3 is TGTGCCAGCAGCCGGGACAGGGTTCAGCCCCAGCATTTT. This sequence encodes CASSRDRVQPQHF.

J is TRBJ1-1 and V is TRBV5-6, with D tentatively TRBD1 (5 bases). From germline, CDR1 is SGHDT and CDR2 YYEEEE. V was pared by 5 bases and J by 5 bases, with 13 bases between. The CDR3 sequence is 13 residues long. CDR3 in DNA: TGTGCCAGCAGTAATGGAAGGGGAACTGAAGCTTTCTTT. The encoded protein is CASSNGRGTEAFF.

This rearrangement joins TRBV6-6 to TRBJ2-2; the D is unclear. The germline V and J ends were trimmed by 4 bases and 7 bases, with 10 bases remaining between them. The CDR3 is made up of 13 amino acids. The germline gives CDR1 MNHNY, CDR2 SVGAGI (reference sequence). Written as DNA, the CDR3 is TGTGCCAGCAGTTCGGCAGACATCGGGGAGCTGTTTTTT. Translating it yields CASSSADIGELFF.

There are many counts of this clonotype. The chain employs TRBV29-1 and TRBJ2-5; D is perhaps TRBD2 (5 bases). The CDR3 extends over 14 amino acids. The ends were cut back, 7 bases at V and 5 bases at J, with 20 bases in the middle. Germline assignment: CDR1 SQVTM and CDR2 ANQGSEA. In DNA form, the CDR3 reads TGCAGCGCGAAAAAGAACAGAGGGTCGGAGACCCAGTACTTC. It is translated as CSAKKNRGSETQYF.

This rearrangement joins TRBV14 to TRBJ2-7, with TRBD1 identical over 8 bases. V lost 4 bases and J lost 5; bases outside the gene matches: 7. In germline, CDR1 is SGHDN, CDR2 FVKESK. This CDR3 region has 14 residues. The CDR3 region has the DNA TGTGCCAGCAGCCGAGAGACAGGGGCAGACGAGCAGTACTTC. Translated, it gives CASSRETGADEQYF.

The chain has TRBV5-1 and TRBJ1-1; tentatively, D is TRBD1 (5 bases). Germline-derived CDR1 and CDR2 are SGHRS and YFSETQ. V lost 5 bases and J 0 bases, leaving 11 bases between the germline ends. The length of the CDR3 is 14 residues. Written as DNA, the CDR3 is TGCGCCAGCAGAGAGGGGAGCTTGAACACTGAAGCTTTCTTT. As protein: CASREGSLNTEAFF.

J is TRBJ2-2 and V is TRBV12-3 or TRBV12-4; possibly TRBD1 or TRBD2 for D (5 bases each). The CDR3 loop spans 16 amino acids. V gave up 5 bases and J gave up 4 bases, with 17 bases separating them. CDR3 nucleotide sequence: TGTGCCAGCAGTGGGGGATGGAAGCCGAGCACCGGGGAGCTGTTTTTT. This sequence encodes CASSGGWKPSTGELFF.